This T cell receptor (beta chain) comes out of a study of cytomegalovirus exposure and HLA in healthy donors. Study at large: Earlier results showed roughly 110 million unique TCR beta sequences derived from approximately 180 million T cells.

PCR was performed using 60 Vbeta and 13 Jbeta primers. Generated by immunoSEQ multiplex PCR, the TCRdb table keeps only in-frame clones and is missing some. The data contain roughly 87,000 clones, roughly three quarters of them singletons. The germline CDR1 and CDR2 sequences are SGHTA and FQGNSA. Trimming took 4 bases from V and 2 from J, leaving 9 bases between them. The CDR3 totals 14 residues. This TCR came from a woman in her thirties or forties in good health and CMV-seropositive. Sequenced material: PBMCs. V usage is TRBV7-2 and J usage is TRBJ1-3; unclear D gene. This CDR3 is CASSSGRAGNTIYF. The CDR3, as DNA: TGTGCCAGCAGCTCGGGGAGGGCTGGAAACACCATATATTTT.